This passage covers 21 T cell receptor beta chains from one sample sequenced in a study of blood T cell repertoires in COVID-19. Measured with immunoSEQ multiplex PCR; TCRdb has only the in-frame clones, and not every one. Here the sample spans about 260,000 clones, 86% being singletons. Material: PBMCs or T cells enriched from blood (not recorded which). The source is a woman in her 50s who had recovered from COVID-19.

The chain links TRBV19 to TRBJ2-5; TRBD2 is a possible D gene (5 bases). V lost 3 bases and J 5 bases, leaving 19 bases between the germline ends. The germline gives CDR1 LNHDA, CDR2 SQIVND (reference sequence). This CDR3 spans 16 amino acids. CDR3 in DNA: TGTGCCAGTAGTATCAAGAAAACTAGTTTTCGGGAGACCCAGTACTTC. Translated, it gives CASSIKKTSFRETQYF.

This chain uses TRBV5-8 with TRBJ2-1, with D perhaps matching TRBD1 (7 bases). The V end was cut by 4 bases, the J end by 4 bases, with 9 bases between. This CDR3 is 13 amino acids long. Germline-derived CDR1 and CDR2 are SGHTS and YDEGEE. The CDR3 spells CASSQGGYNEQFF. The CDR3 bases are TGTGCCAGCAGCCAGGGGGGTTACAATGAGCAGTTCTTC.

This sequence joins TRBV30 and TRBJ2-3; a possible D gene is TRBD1 (6 bases). From germline, CDR1 is GTSNPN and CDR2 SVGIG (reference sequence). The CDR3 runs 12 residues. V lost 0 bases and J lost 13, with 14 bases in between. The CDR3 here is CAWSVRTGKEYF. The CDR3 DNA is TGTGCCTGGAGTGTACGAACAGGGAAAGAGTATTTT. The entire variable domain, with the rest obtained from reference TRBV30 and TRBJ2-3, is as follows: SQTIHQWPATLVQPVGSPLSLECTVEGTSNPNLYWYRQAAGRGLQLLFYSVGIGQISSEVPQNLSASRPQDRQFILSSKKLLLSDSGFYLCAWSVRTGKEYFGPGTRLTVL.

V gene TRBV7-6 combines with J gene TRBJ2-1; 10 nucleotides align to TRBD1. V lost 1 base to trimming and J lost 6 bases; unmatched junction nucleotides: 6. The germline V gene encodes CDR1 SGHVS and CDR2 FNYEAQ. The length of the CDR3 is 16 residues. The CDR3 sequence: CASSLGTGQGPNEQFF. In DNA, the CDR3 is TGTGCCAGCAGCTTAGGCACGGGACAGGGGCCCAATGAGCAGTTCTTC.

This chain uses TRBV10-3 with TRBJ2-1; TRBD2 agrees at 9 bases. The V and J ends lost 10 bases and 8 bases, in that order; junction bases with no gene match: 3. The germline gives CDR1 ENHRY, CDR2 SYGVKD. This CDR3 comprises 11 residues. This CDR3 is CASGGVDEQFF. The CDR3 DNA sequence: TGTGCCAGCGGGGGGGTCGATGAGCAGTTCTTC.

This clone was detected once. This chain links TRBV5-1 with TRBJ2-1; 9 bases line up with TRBD2. Trimming at V came to 2 bases and at J to 2 bases, leaving 2 bases not matched to a gene. The CDR3 totals 15 residues. CDR1 and CDR2 from the germline V gene are SGHRS and YFSETQ. The CDR3 nucleotides read TGCGCCAGCAGCTTCCGCGGGGGGGCCTACAATGAGCAGTTCTTC. Translated: CASSFRGGAYNEQFF. Variable domain in full (rest from reference TRBV5-1 and TRBJ2-1): KAGVTQTPRYLIKTRGQQVTLSCSPISGHRSVSWYQQTPGQGLQFLFEYFSETQRNKGNFPGRFSGRQFSNSRSEMNVSTLELGDSALYLCASSFRGGAYNEQFFGPGTRLTVL.

J is TRBJ1-4 and V is TRBV11-2; 9 positions match TRBD1. Trimming took 5 bases from V and 11 from J; bases not matched to a gene: 6. The CDR3 covers 13 residues. Per the germline V gene, CDR1 is SGHAT and CDR2 is FQNNGV. For the CDR3, the DNA is TGTGCCAGCAGCCTTCGGACAGGGGAGAAACTGTTTTTT. Translated, it gives CASSLRTGEKLFF.

The rearrangement links TRBV28 to TRBJ2-1; 14 bases match TRBD2. The CDR3 runs to 17 residues. The junction had 7 bases not matched to a gene; V was cut back by 3 bases and J by 6 bases. Germline V lookup: CDR1 MDHEN, CDR2 SYDVKM. Here the CDR3 DNA reads TGTGCCAGCAGTTTCCGTCCCGGGACTAGCGGGAGCAATGAGCAGTTCTTC. The encoded protein is CASSFRPGTSGSNEQFF.

There are a few counts of this clone. The chain couples TRBV5-1 to TRBJ1-2; tentatively, D is TRBD1 (5 bases). Germline lookup yields CDR1 SGHRS and CDR2 YFSETQ. V gave up 0 bases and J gave up 8 bases, with 17 bases separating them. The CDR3 runs to 15 residues. For the CDR3, the DNA is TGCGCCAGCAGCTTGGCGGGCAGGGCAGAAGAGGGCTACACCTTC. This sequence encodes CASSLAGRAEEGYTF.

V usage is TRBV5-6 and J usage is TRBJ2-5; 7 nucleotides align to TRBD2. Trimming at V came to 3 bases and at J to 4 bases, leaving 12 bases not matched to a gene. Germline V lookup: CDR1 SGHDT, CDR2 YYEEEE. CDR3 length: 16 residues. The CDR3, as DNA: TGTGCCAGCAGCTACGCTAGCGGAGGCGGAGGAGAGACCCAGTACTTC. Protein product: CASSYASGGGGETQYF.

The chain uses TRBV28 and TRBJ1-6; D possibly corresponds to TRBD1 (5 bases). Between the trimmed V and J ends, which lost 8 bases and 10 bases, there was a span of 18 bases. The CDR3 spans 14 residues. The V gene's germline CDR1 is MDHEN and CDR2 SYDVKM. The CDR3 DNA is TGTGCCAGCCTAAACGCCGTCGGGGGATCACCCCTCCACTTT. Translation gives CASLNAVGGSPLHF.

V gene TRBV3-1 (or the pseudogene TRBV3-2) combines with J gene TRBJ2-3; 9 bases align to TRBD2. The length of the CDR3 is 16 residues. Trimming took 4 bases from V and 4 from J; bases not matched to a gene: 9. Germline V gives CDR1 LGHDT, CDR2 YNNKEL (reference sequence). CDR3 residues: CASSRSGRGGPDTQYF. In nucleotides, the CDR3 is TGTGCCAGCAGCCGAAGCGGGCGGGGGGGGCCAGATACGCAGTATTTT.

In nucleotides, the CDR3 is TGTGCCAGCAGTTTAAGACAGGGGGTAAACTATGGCTACACCTTC. Translation: CASSLRQGVNYGYTF. The rearrangement uses TRBV27 and TRBJ1-2, with TRBD1 identical over 9 bases. The CDR3 covers 15 residues. Germline CDR1 MNHEY, CDR2 SMNVEV (reference sequence). V lost 2 bases, J lost 2 bases, and 3 bases stayed unmatched.

The table lists this clone with a few counts. The genes are TRBV9 and TRBJ2-7, with 8 positions matching TRBD1. The CDR3 has 16 amino acids. Germline V gives CDR1 SGDLS, CDR2 YYNGEE. With V trimmed by 3 bases and J by 6 bases, 14 bases remained unmatched. Written as DNA, the CDR3 is TGTGCCAGCAGCGCCGCCGCAGTAACAGGGGGTACCGAGCAGTACTTC. Its protein is CASSAAAVTGGTEQYF.

The J gene is TRBJ2-5, the V gene TRBV27; 14 nucleotides line up with TRBD2. From germline, CDR1 is MNHEY and CDR2 SMNVEV (reference sequence). Unmatched junction bases numbered 6, after V lost 5 bases and J lost 4 bases. This CDR3 contains 16 residues. CDR3 residues: CASSLGLAGAGETQYF. CDR3 bases: TGTGCCAGCAGTCTGGGACTAGCGGGAGCAGGAGAGACCCAGTACTTC.

The chain combines TRBV2 with TRBJ1-6, with TRBD1 matching 8 bases. Germline CDR1 is SNHLY and CDR2 is FYNNEI. With 6 bases clipped from V and 6 bases from J, the junction kept 7 bases outside the gene matches. This CDR3 has 15 amino acids. CDR3 sequence (DNA): TGTGCCAGCAGGGCCAGGGGGCTGGGTAATTCACCCCTCCACTTT. Translated: CASRARGLGNSPLHF.

The count of this clone is one. The chain joins TRBV2 to TRBJ1-1, with D perhaps matching TRBD1 (6 bases). V gave up 8 bases and J gave up 1 base, with 11 bases separating them. The germline gives CDR1 SNHLY, CDR2 FYNNEI. The length of the CDR3 is 13 residues. In nucleotides, the CDR3 is TGTGCCAGCGGGACAACAGGGAACACTGAAGCTTTCTTT. Translation gives CASGTTGNTEAFF.

The gene calls are TRBV10-3 and TRBJ1-5, with a weak D call TRBD1 (5 bases). Germline assignment: CDR1 ENHRY and CDR2 SYGVKD. V lost 2 bases and J lost 0, with 8 bases in between. This CDR3 spans 15 amino acids. The CDR3 reads CAISEKGYSNQPQHF. Written as DNA, the CDR3 is TGTGCCATCAGTGAGAAGGGGTATAGCAATCAGCCCCAGCATTTT.

This sequence joins TRBV4-2 and TRBJ1-4; D is perhaps TRBD1 (6 bases). Germline V gene lookup returns CDR1 LGHNA and CDR2 YNFKEQ. V was cut by 1 base and J by 4 bases, with 16 bases left in between. The length of the CDR3 is 17 residues. The CDR3 loop reads CASSQVSGGQYNEKLFF. In DNA form, the CDR3 reads TGTGCCAGCAGCCAAGTCTCCGGTGGACAGTATAATGAAAAACTGTTTTTT.

The chain combines TRBV27 with TRBJ2-1; a possible D gene is TRBD2 (5 bases). This CDR3 spans 16 amino acids. The ends were cut back, 6 bases at V and 3 bases at J, with 18 bases in the middle. Germline V gene lookup returns CDR1 MNHEY and CDR2 SMNVEV (reference sequence). Written as DNA, the CDR3 is TGTGCCAGCAGCAACCGACCCGGGGTGCGCTACAATGAGCAGTTCTTC. This codes for CASSNRPGVRYNEQFF.

The chain employs TRBV7-9 and TRBJ1-2, with D uncertain. This CDR3 has 14 residues. The V end was cut by 4 bases, the J end by 3 bases, with 12 bases between. CDR1 and CDR2 from the germline V gene are SEHNR and FQNEAQ (reference sequence). Here the CDR3 DNA reads TGTGCCAGCAGCTCCCGCGGGGATGACTATGGCTACACCTTC. This gives the protein CASSSRGDDYGYTF.